Shown below are 24 T cell receptor beta chains from a single sample sequenced in a study of blood T cell repertoires in COVID-19 (TCRdb year 2020). Libraries came from the immunoSEQ multiplex PCR assay. TCRdb re-hosts the immuneACCESS table, in-frame sequences only. Its copies lack some clones; in the studies checked, an unresolved V gene accounts for under half of them, and the cause for the rest is not known. The sample yields over 75,000 clones; approximately 83% were counted once. Approximately 31% of the sample belongs to the ten largest clones. The specimen was peripheral blood. The receptors come from a woman aged 80 or over with active or convalescent COVID-19.

The chain couples TRBV19 to TRBJ2-3; 7 nucleotides agree with TRBD1. CDR3 size: 14 residues. Germline CDR1 reads LNHDA; CDR2 reads SQIVND (reference sequence). Losses at the gene ends were 1 base for V and 7 bases for J; bases not matched to a gene: 5. CDR3 region: CASSIAQGRHTQYF. The CDR3 nucleotides are TGTGCCAGTAGTATAGCACAGGGGAGACATACGCAGTATTTT.

The chain links TRBV6-5 to TRBJ2-1; D possibly corresponds to TRBD1 (7 bases). V dropped 10 bases and J dropped 0 bases, with 16 bases sitting between them. CDR1 is MNHEY and CDR2 is SVGAGI in the germline V gene. The CDR3 totals 15 residues. The CDR3 bases are TGTGCCACCAGGGGGACTCTAAGCTCCTACAATGAGCAGTTCTTC. It yields the protein CATRGTLSSYNEQFF.

The chain has TRBV6-2 or TRBV6-3 and TRBJ1-5; 8 positions agree with TRBD1. The germline V gene has CDR1 MNHEY and CDR2 SVGEGT. The ends lost 2 bases at V and 1 base at J; junction bases unmatched: 10. This CDR3 comprises 18 residues. In DNA form, the CDR3 reads TGTGCCAGCAGTTACCTCGGACAGGGAGTGGTAAGCAATCAGCCCCAGCATTTT. It encodes CASSYLGQGVVSNQPQHF.

This sequence joins TRBV3-1 (or the pseudogene TRBV3-2) and TRBJ2-1; tentative D call: TRBD1 (7 bases). Trimming shortened V by 6 bases and J by 0 bases, and 18 bases separated the two germline ends. This CDR3 is 17 amino acids long. Germline V gene data show CDR1 as LGHDT and CDR2 as YNNKEL (reference sequence). The CDR3 DNA reads as TGTGCCAGCAGTACCAGGAGGGGGCCCTACTCCTACAATGAGCAGTTCTTC. Translation gives CASSTRRGPYSYNEQFF.

The rearrangement joins TRBV5-6 to TRBJ2-7, with D uncertain. Germline V gene data show CDR1 as SGHDT and CDR2 as YYEEEE. Trimming stripped 0 bases from V and 2 bases from J, with 6 bases between. CDR3 length equals 13 residues. The CDR3, as DNA: TGTGCCAGCAGCTTGGTTCGCGCCTACGAGCAGTACTTC. Its translation is CASSLVRAYEQYF.

This clone was seen more than once but under ten times. The genes are TRBV29-1 and TRBJ2-1; D gene ambiguous. The CDR3 is 10 amino acids. In germline, CDR1 is SQVTM, CDR2 ANQGSEA. V lost 3 bases and J lost 10, with 7 bases in between. The CDR3 DNA is TGCAGCGTTGACTCTATGGAGCAGTTCTTC. Amino acid sequence: CSVDSMEQFF.

The chain recombines TRBV11-1 with TRBJ2-5, with no clear D. CDR3 size: 14 residues. CDR1 is SGHAT, CDR2 FQDESV, per germline (reference sequence). V gave up 5 bases and J gave up 4 bases, with 14 bases separating them. The CDR3 nucleotides read TGTGCCAGCAGCAGACTTCCTTCAAGAGAGACCCAGTACTTC. Amino acid sequence: CASSRLPSRETQYF.

This chain links TRBV28 with TRBJ2-3; TRBD2 agrees at 15 bases. Germline values: CDR1 MDHEN, CDR2 SYDVKM. The CDR3 runs 17 residues. With V trimmed by 5 bases and J by 5 bases, 8 bases remained unmatched. CDR3 DNA: TGTGCCAGCAGTCACCCCCCGGGACTAGCGGGAGGAGATACGCAGTATTTT. This codes for CASSHPPGLAGGDTQYF.

The chain recombines TRBV3-1 (or the pseudogene TRBV3-2) with TRBJ1-1; TRBD1 agrees at 7 bases. Trimming took 0 bases from V and 6 from J; bases not matched to a gene: 10. The germline CDR1 and CDR2 sequences are LGHDT and YNNKEL (reference sequence). The CDR3 spans 16 residues. CDR3 nucleotide sequence: TGTGCCAGCAGCCAAGATTTTGTAGGGGGCGCCGCTGAAGCTTTCTTT. Its translation: CASSQDFVGGAAEAFF.

This clone was counted once. The chain has TRBV7-9 and TRBJ1-6; 7 positions agree with TRBD1. In germline, CDR1 is SEHNR, CDR2 FQNEAQ (reference sequence). The CDR3 has 17 amino acids. With 5 bases clipped from V and 0 bases from J, the junction kept 7 bases outside the gene matches. The CDR3 DNA is TGTGCCAGCAGCCACCGGGACAGAAGCTCCTATAATTCACCCCTCCACTTT. Translated, it gives CASSHRDRSSYNSPLHF.

This chain links TRBV21-1 with TRBJ2-7; the tabulated D call, TRBD2, remains unverified against the DNA. TRBV21-1 is assigned pseudogene status. This CDR3 is 15 amino acids long. The CDR3 bases are TGTGCCATAAGGACTAGCGGGGGGAGCTCCTACGAGCAGTACTTC. Protein sequence: CAIRTSGGSSYEQYF.

J is TRBJ1-1 and V is TRBV6-6; 9 bases are shared with TRBD1. The V segment lost 2 bases and the J segment 1 base; nucleotides outside the gene matches: 5. The CDR3 is 16 residues long. Germline V CDR1 and CDR2: MNHNY, SVGAGI (reference sequence). The CDR3 protein is CASSYPPGQGNTEAFF. The CDR3 DNA reads as TGTGCCAGCAGTTACCCCCCGGGACAGGGGAACACTGAAGCTTTCTTT.

The V and J genes are TRBV14 and TRBJ2-1; weak D call: TRBD1 (5 bases). There are 15 residues in the CDR3. Germline V lookup: CDR1 SGHDN, CDR2 FVKESK. V was shortened by 3 bases and J by 7 bases, with 16 bases between the two germline ends. CDR3 sequence: CASSHDTGIRNEQFF. For the CDR3, the DNA is TGTGCCAGCAGCCACGATACAGGCATTAGGAATGAGCAGTTCTTC.

This rearrangement joins TRBV11-3 to TRBJ2-5, with D maybe TRBD1 (5 bases). Germline loops: CDR1 SGHNT, CDR2 YENEEA. CDR3 size: 17 residues. V lost 5 bases and J lost 5, with 24 bases in between. This CDR3 reads CASSPTDGTRVVETQYF. CDR3 coding DNA: TGTGCCAGCAGCCCCACGGACGGTACCAGGGTGGTTGAGACCCAGTACTTC. Variable domain in full (rest from reference TRBV11-3 and TRBJ2-5): EAGVVQSPRYKIIEKKQPVAFWCNPISGHNTLYWYLQNLGQGPELLIRYENEEAVDDSQLPKDRFSAERLKGVDSTLKIQPAELGDSAVYLCASSPTDGTRVVETQYFGPGTRLLVL.

The V and J genes are TRBV19 and TRBJ2-4, with TRBD1 matching 7 bases. The CDR3 runs 15 residues. Germline lookup yields CDR1 LNHDA and CDR2 SQIVND (reference sequence). V trimming: 4 bases; J trimming: 3 bases; junction bases outside the gene matches: 6. CDR3 loop: CASSNDRAGKNIQYF. Written as DNA, the CDR3 is TGTGCCAGTAGTAACGACAGGGCGGGCAAAAACATTCAGTACTTC.

This chain joins TRBV3-1 (or the pseudogene TRBV3-2) and TRBJ1-5; weak D call: TRBD1 (6 bases). V was pared by 0 bases and J by 7 bases, with 13 bases between. The germline CDR1 and CDR2 sequences are LGHDT and YNNKEL (reference sequence). The CDR3 length is 15 residues. The chain's CDR3 is CASSQEGASGQPQHF. DNA of the CDR3: TGTGCCAGCAGCCAAGAGGGGGCATCAGGGCAGCCCCAGCATTTT.

The rearrangement uses TRBV28 and TRBJ1-1; 12 bases are shared with TRBD1. Germline lookup yields CDR1 MDHEN and CDR2 SYDVKM. This CDR3 region has 17 residues. V lost 2 bases, J lost 4 bases, and 8 bases stayed unmatched. In DNA form, the CDR3 reads TGTGCCAGCAGTTTAGCCGGGACAGGGGGCGCGGGCACTGAAGCTTTCTTT. Amino acid sequence: CASSLAGTGGAGTEAFF.

CDR3 residues: CSVGRGSGNTIYF. CDR3 nucleotides: TGCAGCGTTGGAAGAGGGTCTGGAAACACCATATATTTT. This chain links TRBV29-1 with TRBJ1-3; no reliable D call. CDR3 length equals 13 residues. Trimming removed 4 bases at V and 1 base at J, with 8 bases between. CDR1 SQVTM and CDR2 ANQGSEA come from the germline V gene.

The chain links TRBV11-2 to TRBJ2-3, with no clear D. There are 11 residues in the CDR3. CDR1 is SGHAT, CDR2 FQNNGV, per germline. V was cut by 6 bases and J by 2 bases, with 3 bases left in between. CDR3 residues: CASSYTDTQYF. CDR3 bases: TGTGCCAGCAGTTACACAGATACGCAGTATTTT.

The rearrangement joins TRBV7-3 to TRBJ2-7, with TRBD2 matching over 9 bases. Trimming took 5 bases from V and 1 from J; bases not matched to a gene: 12. CDR3 length equals 17 residues. CDR1 SGHTA and CDR2 FQGTGA come from the germline V gene. CDR3 region: CASSLGVVSGGSYEQYF. The CDR3 DNA sequence: TGTGCCAGCAGCCTCGGGGTTGTCAGCGGGGGGTCCTACGAGCAGTACTTC.

This clone was found a few times. The chain links TRBV28 to TRBJ2-7, with 7 bases lining up with TRBD1. Germline assignment: CDR1 MDHEN and CDR2 SYDVKM. V lost 3 bases and J lost 3; bases outside the gene matches: 5. The CDR3 has 14 residues. The CDR3 protein is CASSLTGPNYEQYF. DNA of the CDR3: TGTGCCAGCAGTTTGACAGGGCCAAACTACGAGCAGTACTTC.

This rearrangement joins TRBV2 to TRBJ1-2; maybe TRBD1 (5 bases). CDR3 length: 15 residues. V lost 2 bases and J lost 8, with 18 bases in between. Germline-derived CDR1 and CDR2 are SNHLY and FYNNEI. The CDR3 loop reads CASSEFGRESEGYTF. CDR3 nucleotides: TGTGCCAGCAGTGAATTCGGCAGGGAATCGGAAGGCTACACCTTC.

This chain connects TRBV6-6 to TRBJ2-3; 7 nucleotides agree with TRBD2. Germline V lookup: CDR1 MNHNY, CDR2 SVGAGI (reference sequence). The CDR3 totals 15 residues. V shed 7 bases and J 2 bases; nucleotides not matched to a gene: 9. The CDR3 reads CASKLVGGTTDTQYF. In DNA form, the CDR3 reads TGTGCCAGCAAACTCGTCGGGGGGACCACAGATACGCAGTATTTT.

V gene TRBV7-8 combines with J gene TRBJ1-5, with D uncertain. The CDR3 runs to 14 residues. The germline V gene has CDR1 SGHVS and CDR2 FQNEAQ. With 5 bases removed from V and 4 bases from J, the gap between germline ends came to 12 bases. The CDR3 DNA reads TGTGCCAGCAGCGATCGACGGACTAATCAGCCCCAGCATTTT. The encoded protein is CASSDRRTNQPQHF.